Here is one T cell receptor (beta chain) with its context. Original processing methods: Scientists estimated how many nucleated cells there were by amplifying reference gene primers. Repertoires were generated with immunoSEQ multiplex PCR, while TCRdb's copy carries only in-frame clones and drops some. Clonal size and the V and J genes are those of that table, whereas D and trimming came from the DNA. The table lists over 110,000 clones, about 79% of them singletons, with about 10% in the top ten. The sample is drawn from a study of blood T cell repertoires in COVID-19. Overall study: Samples taken during acute and convalescent COVID-19 were collected in the United States, Italy and Spain. From T cells, B-cell-depleted T cells, or PBMCs came the material, which was cDNA or gDNA.

The source material was peripheral blood. This clonotype was obtained from a man aged 55 to 70 with active or convalescent COVID-19.

The CDR3, as DNA: TGTGCCATCAGTGAGTCGACAGGACGAAACACCATATATTTT. Amino acid sequence: CAISESTGRNTIYF. V is TRBV10-3 and J is TRBJ1-3; D is perhaps TRBD1 (6 bases). The CDR3 has 14 amino acids. The V end lost 0 bases, the J end lost 5 bases, and 8 bases lay between the germline ends. Germline CDR1 and CDR2: ENHRY and SYGVKD.